A selection of T cell receptor beta chains follows, all from one sample in a study of CD8 T cells in Susac syndrome. TCRdb reprocessed the immunoSEQ multiplex PCR reads with MiXCR, giving one entry per CDR3 protein. The sample includes tens of thousands of distinct CDR3 sequences, approximately 92% of them seen just once. The sequencing sample was made of CD8+ T cells from PBMCs. These receptors all stem from a human donor in good health. CDR3s include the opening cysteine and the closing phenylalanine or tryptophan. Each record gives: clone size, V gene, J gene, D gene, CDR3 DNA, CDR3 protein. D genes are given only for firm matches. Part of the rows lack a size; the others show once, few, many or a class for expanded clones.

-	TRBV19	TRBJ2-1	-	TGTGCCAGTAGCATCTACAATGAGCAGTTCTTC	CASSIYNEQFF
-	TRBV9	TRBJ1-5	-	TGTGCCAGCAGCCCTCAGCCTAGTCAGCCCCAGCATTTT	CASSPQPSQPQHF
-	TRBV7-9	TRBJ1-1	-	TGTGCCAGCAGCTTAGGGGCAGGGAAGAGTGCTTTCTTT	CASSLGAGKSAFF
-	TRBV7-9	TRBJ2-1	-	TGTGCCAGCAGCTTAGCTACCCGTTACAATGAGCAGTTCTTC	CASSLATRYNEQFF
-	TRBV6-4	TRBJ2-1	-	TGTGCCACTAGGGCGTACAATGAGCAGTTCTTC	CATRAYNEQFF
-	TRBV27	TRBJ1-2	-	TGTGCCAGCAGTTTTAACAGAGCGCGATTAAACTATGGCTACACCTTC	CASSFNRARLNYGYTF
-	TRBV19	TRBJ2-7	-	TGTGCCACCAATGGGGAGTACGAGCAGTACTTC	CATNGEYEQYF
few	TRBV15	TRBJ2-1	-	TGTGCCACCAGCTTACGCAATGAGCAGTTCTTC	CATSLRNEQFF
once	TRBV4-1	TRBJ2-7	-	TGCGCCAGCAGCCAAGATTCCCACCCCCTCGGGTCCTACGAGCAGTACTTC	CASSQDSHPLGSYEQYF
-	TRBV11-2	TRBJ2-7	-	TGTGCCAGCAGCCCGCCTAGCTCCTACGAGCAGTACTTC	CASSPPSSYEQYF
-	TRBV7-9	TRBJ2-1	TRBD2	TGTGCCAGCAGCACTAATACCGGGACTAGCGGGAGTACCTACAATGAGCAGTTCTTC	CASSTNTGTSGSTYNEQFF
-	TRBV29-1	TRBJ2-2	-	TGCAGCGCCGAGAGGCTAGATGGCGGGGAGCTGTTTTTT	CSAERLDGGELFF
-	TRBV4-3	TRBJ2-3	-	TGCGCCAGCAGCCAAGATCCTGAGGGAGGAGGTACAGATACGCAGTATTTT	CASSQDPEGGGTDTQYF
-	TRBV6-2/TRBV6-3	TRBJ2-7	-	TGTGCCAGCAGTTTAAACAGGGCGTGGGAGCAGTACTTC	CASSLNRAWEQYF
-	TRBV7-9	TRBJ2-5	TRBD1	TGTGCCAGCAGCTCCCCGGGACAGGGGAAAGAGACCCAGTACTTC	CASSSPGQGKETQYF
-	TRBV27	TRBJ2-5	TRBD2	TGTGCCAGCAGGGGACTACTCCAAGAGACCCAGTACTTC	CASRGLLQETQYF
-	TRBV6-2/TRBV6-3	TRBJ1-5	-	TGTGCCAGCAGTTACGGGGACAGCAATCAGCCCCAGCATTTT	CASSYGDSNQPQHF
-	TRBV6-4	TRBJ2-1	TRBD2	TGTGCCAGCAGTGAAGGGACTAGCGGGAGTGAGCAGTTCTTC	CASSEGTSGSEQFF
-	TRBV3-1	TRBJ1-1	-	TGTGCCAGCAGCCAACTAACGGCCCGGGGCCCGAACACTGAAGCTTTCTTT	CASSQLTARGPNTEAFF
-	TRBV27	TRBJ1-3	-	TGTGCCAGCAGTCCCACGATCTCATGGGGAAACACCATATATTTT	CASSPTISWGNTIYF
-	TRBV5-5	TRBJ2-1	TRBD2	TGTGCCAGCAGCTTGACGGGAGGGAGATACAATGAGCAGTTCTTC	CASSLTGGRYNEQFF
-	TRBV7-9	TRBJ1-1	-	TGTGCCAGCAGCTTAGATAACACTGAAGCTTTCTTT	CASSLDNTEAFF
-	TRBV20-1	TRBJ2-2	-	TGCAGTGCTAGAGATATAGACGTCACCGGGGAGCTGTTTTTT	CSARDIDVTGELFF
-	TRBV29-1	TRBJ2-7	-	TGCAGCGTTTCGGACAATTCCTACGAGCAGTGCTTC	CSVSDNSYEQCF
-	TRBV2	TRBJ2-5	-	TGTGCCAGCAGTGAAAGGTACCAAGAGACCCAGTACTTC	CASSERYQETQYF
-	TRBV29-1	TRBJ2-7	-	TGCAGCGTTGAAGATCCGCGCAGGGAGCACTACGAGCAGTACTTC	CSVEDPRREHYEQYF
-	TRBV2	TRBJ2-1	TRBD2	TGTGCCAGCAGTCATAGCGGGGCCGGTTCTTTTGAGCAGTTCTTC	CASSHSGAGSFEQFF
-	TRBV27	TRBJ1-5	-	TGTGCCAGCAGTTTAGCGGGTTTTGGGAGTCAGCCCCAGCATTTT	CASSLAGFGSQPQHF
-	TRBV6-5	TRBJ2-3	-	TGTGCCAGCAGTTACTCTGTTAGCAGAAGCACAGATACGCAGTATTTT	CASSYSVSRSTDTQYF
-	TRBV6-1	TRBJ1-1	-	TGTGCCAGCAGTCTGCGTTGGGTTCCCTGGGGGGAAATATGGGACACTGAAGCTTTCTTT	CASSLRWVPWGEIWDTEAFF
-	TRBV6-5	TRBJ2-2	-	TGTGCCAGCAGTTACCGGGACGCCAGTCAGGAGCTGTTTTTT	CASSYRDASQELFF
-	TRBV5-1	TRBJ2-1	-	TGCGCCAGTTCTCGGCACTACAATGAGCAGTTCTTC	CASSRHYNEQFF
-	TRBV6-5	TRBJ2-5	-	TGTGCCAGCAGTTACTCGTTAGTAGGGCCACAAGAGACCCAGTACTTC	CASSYSLVGPQETQYF
-	TRBV4-1	TRBJ2-7	TRBD2	TGCGCCAGCAGCCAAACATCAGCGGGAGGGTCCTACGAGCAGTACTTC	CASSQTSAGGSYEQYF
-	TRBV19	TRBJ1-1	TRBD1	TGTGCCAGTAGGCCCGGGACAGGGCCTATGAACACTGAAGCTTTCTTT	CASRPGTGPMNTEAFF
-	TRBV7-2	TRBJ2-5	-	TGTGCCAGCAGCGAGGACTTCCAAGAGACCCAGTACTTC	CASSEDFQETQYF
-	TRBV10-2	TRBJ1-3	-	TGCGCCAGCAGTCTGACAGAAGACTCTGGAAACACCATATATTTT	CASSLTEDSGNTIYF
-	TRBV7-2	TRBJ2-3	TRBD2	TGTGCCAGCAGCTTAGGTGCCCCGGGGGGGCTCACAGATACGCAGTATTTT	CASSLGAPGGLTDTQYF
-	TRBV9	TRBJ2-7	TRBD2	TGTGCCAGCAGCCCCCGACTAGCGGGAGTTATAGACGAGCAGTACTTC	CASSPRLAGVIDEQYF
-	TRBV5-1	TRBJ2-4	-	TGCGCCAGCACCAACCTAGGAGGGCGAGCCAAAAACATTCAGTACTTC	CASTNLGGRAKNIQYF
-	TRBV9	TRBJ1-1	-	TGTGCCAGCAGCCCCTCTTGGGGGAGGGGCACTGAAGCTTTCTTT	CASSPSWGRGTEAFF
-	TRBV4-1	TRBJ2-4	-	TGCGCCAGCAGCCAAGCGGAGGGGGGGGGAGCCAAAAACATTCAGTACTTC	CASSQAEGGGAKNIQYF
-	TRBV6-6	TRBJ2-7	TRBD2	TGTGCCAGCAGGACCGGGACTAGCGGGAGTTACGAGCAGTACTTC	CASRTGTSGSYEQYF
-	TRBV7-9	TRBJ1-4	-	TGTGCCAGCAGCTCAAGATTTGACAGAGCTAATGAAAAACTGTTTTTT	CASSSRFDRANEKLFF
-	TRBV19	TRBJ1-1	-	TGTGCCAGTAGTTCTCCGGATATGAACACTGAAGCTTTCTTT	CASSSPDMNTEAFF
once	TRBV19	TRBJ1-2	TRBD1	TGTGCCAGCCAGGGACAGCTCTATGGCTACACCTTC	CASQGQLYGYTF
-	TRBV6-2/TRBV6-3	TRBJ2-7	-	TGTGCCAGCAGTGTGGGCCTTTCCTACGAGCAGTACTTC	CASSVGLSYEQYF
-	TRBV29-1	TRBJ2-7	-	TGCAGCGTTGAAGATACACAGGGATCGGCCTACGAGCAGTACTTC	CSVEDTQGSAYEQYF
-	TRBV7-9	TRBJ2-5	-	TGTGCCAGCAGCTCGACGCGGGACGGCTCCGTCGAGACCCAGTACTTC	CASSSTRDGSVETQYF
-	TRBV7-9	TRBJ1-1	-	TGTGCCAGCAGCCTCGACAGGACCGCGAGGACTGAAGCTTTCTTT	CASSLDRTARTEAFF
once	TRBV6-2/TRBV6-3	TRBJ2-1	TRBD2	TGTGCCAGCGCTCCCATCTTGGCGGGAGACTCCTACAATGAGCAGTTCTTC	CASAPILAGDSYNEQFF
-	TRBV12-3/TRBV12-4	TRBJ2-5	-	TGTGCCAGCAGTTCCGATTGGGGGGCCCAAGAGACCCAGTACTTC	CASSSDWGAQETQYF
-	TRBV5-1	TRBJ2-3	-	TGCGCCAGCAGCTTGAACGGCGGCTGGGCAGATACGCAGTATTTT	CASSLNGGWADTQYF
-	TRBV4-1	TRBJ2-7	-	TGCGCCAGCAGCGGGGGGGGCCAGGTCGAGCAGTACTTC	CASSGGGQVEQYF